The 32 T cell receptor beta chains listed next were all sequenced from one sample in a study of blood T cell repertoires in COVID-19 (dated by TCRdb to 2020 to 2021). Receptor libraries were prepared by the immunoSEQ multiplex PCR assay. Not all clones reach the TCRdb copy of this immuneACCESS table, which keeps in-frame sequences only. Checked studies attribute under half of the gap to unresolved V genes and leave the rest unexplained. The sample table records approximately 300,000 clones; more than 80% of these occur just once. The ten largest make up 5% to 7.5% of the sample. The sequenced material came from peripheral blood. The receptors originated from a man between 18 and 29 years old who had recovered from COVID-19.

The chain combines TRBV27 with TRBJ1-6; possible D gene TRBD1, 6 bases. Germline assignment: CDR1 MNHEY and CDR2 SMNVEV (reference sequence). The CDR3 runs 13 residues. The ends were cut back, 5 bases at V and 7 bases at J, with 9 bases in the middle. The CDR3 loop is CASSRGTNSPLHF. CDR3 coding DNA: TGTGCCAGCAGTAGGGGGACCAATTCACCCCTCCACTTT.

The chain joins TRBV2 to TRBJ2-1; D is possibly TRBD2 (6 bases). V lost 8 bases, J lost 10 bases, and 15 bases lay in between. This CDR3 is 12 amino acids long. Germline-derived CDR1 and CDR2 are SNHLY and FYNNEI. The CDR3 DNA follows: TGTGCCAGCGGCGGGACTGTCGTGGAGCAGTTCTTC. This translates into CASGGTVVEQFF.

The rearrangement uses TRBV6-5 and TRBJ2-5; 7 bases are a match to TRBD1. CDR3 length: 14 residues. Per germline, CDR1 MNHEY and CDR2 SVGAGI. The V gene end was trimmed by 8 bases and the J gene end by 5 bases; junction bases not matched to a gene: 11. In DNA, the CDR3 is TGTGCCAGCGGGGAAACCGGGACAGCGGAGACCCAGTACTTC. Protein: CASGETGTAETQYF.

The chain is built from TRBV9 and TRBJ2-7, with TRBD2 matching 13 bases. The CDR3 loop spans 15 amino acids. V lost 4 bases and J lost 5; bases outside the gene matches: 6. Germline lookup yields CDR1 SGDLS and CDR2 YYNGEE. Here the CDR3 reads CASSFGLAGADEQYF. The CDR3 coding sequence is TGTGCCAGCAGCTTTGGACTAGCGGGAGCTGACGAGCAGTACTTC. Full variable domain (rest looked up from reference TRBV9 and TRBJ2-7): DSGVTQTPKHLITATGQRVTLRCSPRSGDLSVYWYQQSLDQGLQFLIQYYNGEERAKGNILERFSAQQFPDLHSELNLSSLELGDSALYFCASSFGLAGADEQYFGPGTRLTVT.

J is TRBJ2-5 and V is TRBV7-2, with D possibly TRBD1 on 6 matching bases. The V gene's germline CDR1 is SGHTA and CDR2 FQGNSA. V was trimmed by 5 bases and J by 2 bases, leaving 12 bases between them. This CDR3 region has 14 residues. CDR3 in DNA: TGTGCCAGCAGCCGCACAGGGTCGCAAGAGACCCAGTACTTC. Amino acid sequence: CASSRTGSQETQYF.

This chain joins TRBV6-5 and TRBJ2-3; TRBD1 agrees at 9 bases. V shed 7 bases, J shed 4 bases, and the junction held 6 bases outside the gene matches. The CDR3 has 14 residues. The germline gives CDR1 MNHEY, CDR2 SVGAGI. In nucleotides, the CDR3 is TGTGCCAGCACGGGGACAGGGACGTCAGATACGCAGTATTTT. Its translation is CASTGTGTSDTQYF.

The chain links TRBV13 to TRBJ1-2, with D possibly being TRBD1 (5 bases). The V gene lost 4 bases and the J gene lost 4 bases, with 13 bases spanning the gap. CDR1 is PRHDT, CDR2 FYEKMQ, per germline (reference sequence). This CDR3 has 14 amino acids. The CDR3 DNA is TGTGCCAGCAGCTCGGCGGGGGTGAGCTATGGCTACACCTTC. Translated: CASSSAGVSYGYTF.

The V gene is TRBV27, the J gene TRBJ1-1; the match to TRBD1 covers 9 bases. J lost 0 bases, V lost 6 bases, and 5 bases had no gene match. This CDR3 is 15 amino acids long. Germline V gene lookup returns CDR1 MNHEY and CDR2 SMNVEV (reference sequence). The CDR3 reads CASSPWDRVNTEAFF. The CDR3 nucleotides are TGTGCCAGCAGCCCCTGGGACAGGGTGAACACTGAAGCTTTCTTT.

The chain couples TRBV6-5 to TRBJ1-2; D gene uncertain. Germline V lookup: CDR1 MNHEY, CDR2 SVGAGI. The CDR3 has 16 amino acids. The ends were cut back, 0 bases at V and 7 bases at J, with 18 bases in the middle. CDR3 bases: TGTGCCAGCAGTTACTCGCTTCTCTCCCTGGCTGGTGGCTACACCTTC. This encodes CASSYSLLSLAGGYTF.

The chain is built from TRBV7-9 and TRBJ2-7, with D unclear. Trimming pared 5 bases from V and 2 bases from J, leaving 13 bases between. The CDR3 is 14 residues long. CDR1 and CDR2 from the germline V gene are SEHNR and FQNEAQ (reference sequence). CDR3 nucleotides: TGTGCCAGCAGCCCCCTGCTTTTAGCCTACGAGCAGTACTTC. Protein sequence: CASSPLLLAYEQYF. Full variable domain (outside the CDR3, taken from reference TRBV7-9 and TRBJ2-7): DTGVSQNPRHKITKRGQNVTFRCDPISEHNRLYWYRQTLGQGPEFLTYFQNEAQLEKSRLLSDRFSAERPKGSFSTLEIQRTEQGDSAMYLCASSPLLLAYEQYFGPGTRLTVT.

In DNA, the CDR3 is TGTGCCAGCAGTGACGGCGGCGGGACGAAACGCGGCTACACCTTC. Its protein is CASSDGGGTKRGYTF. The chain is built from TRBV6-4 and TRBJ1-2, with a possible D match to TRBD1 (5 bases). Trimming pared 2 bases from V and 8 bases from J, leaving 18 bases between. This CDR3 is 15 amino acids long. Germline loops: CDR1 MRHNA, CDR2 SNTAGT.

This chain links TRBV11-2 with TRBJ2-2, with 9 bases that match TRBD1. Per the germline V gene, CDR1 is SGHAT and CDR2 is FQNNGV. The CDR3 totals 15 residues. The ends lost 4 bases at V and 3 bases at J; junction bases unmatched: 3. CDR3 sequence: CASSSRQGDTGELFF. As DNA, the CDR3 is TGTGCCAGCAGCTCAAGACAGGGGGACACCGGGGAGCTGTTTTTT.

V gene TRBV4-1 combines with J gene TRBJ2-3; weak D call: TRBD2 (5 bases). The CDR3 runs to 16 residues. Trimming stripped 5 bases from V and 2 bases from J, with 17 bases between. Germline values: CDR1 MGHRA, CDR2 YSYEKL. The CDR3 loop reads CASSIRAADPTDTQYF. The CDR3 coding sequence is TGCGCCAGCAGCATACGCGCAGCGGATCCCACAGATACGCAGTATTTT.

The chain has TRBV10-1 and TRBJ2-7; TRBD1 is a possible D gene (6 bases). Deletions cut 6 bases from V and 7 bases from J, with 13 bases between. The CDR3 covers 12 residues. Per germline, CDR1 WNHNN and CDR2 SYGVQD (reference sequence). DNA for the CDR3: TGCGCCAGCAGCCCTACAGGGAGAGAGCAGTACTTC. This sequence encodes CASSPTGREQYF.

This clone was found a few times. The V and J genes are TRBV11-2 and TRBJ1-3; D ambiguous. The CDR3 is made up of 15 amino acids. Deletions cut 4 bases from V and 4 bases from J, with 14 bases between. CDR1 SGHAT and CDR2 FQNNGV come from the germline V gene. Here the CDR3 reads CASSSQFGEGNTIYF. Here the CDR3 DNA reads TGTGCCAGCAGCTCCCAATTCGGGGAGGGAAACACCATATATTTT.

This sequence joins TRBV11-2 and TRBJ1-3, with TRBD1 as a possible D gene (5 bases). Deletions cut 5 bases from V and 0 bases from J, with 11 bases between. Germline-derived CDR1 and CDR2 are SGHAT and FQNNGV. The CDR3 totals 15 residues. This chain's CDR3 is CASSQRQISGNTIYF. CDR3 nucleotides: TGTGCCAGCAGCCAAAGACAGATCTCTGGAAACACCATATATTTT.

This rearrangement joins TRBV27 to TRBJ2-1; 7 nucleotides align to TRBD1. Germline CDR1 and CDR2: MNHEY and SMNVEV (reference sequence). The CDR3 contains 16 residues. With V trimmed by 0 bases and J by 2 bases, 4 bases remained unmatched. The CDR3: CASSLSTGATYNEQFF. The CDR3 DNA sequence: TGTGCCAGCAGTTTATCAACAGGGGCGACCTACAATGAGCAGTTCTTC.

The chain links TRBV12-3 or TRBV12-4 to TRBJ2-1; a weak D match, TRBD1 (5 bases). There are 12 residues in the CDR3. V lost 3 bases, J lost 8 bases, and 8 bases lay in between. The CDR3, as DNA: TGTGCCAGCAGTTTGAAAGGGGATGAGCAGTTCTTC. This sequence encodes CASSLKGDEQFF.

The chain employs TRBV29-1 and TRBJ2-2; TRBD2 matches at 11 bases. Trimming took 6 bases from V and 4 from J; bases not matched to a gene: 10. Germline V gene lookup returns CDR1 SQVTM and CDR2 ANQGSEA. The CDR3 loop spans 16 amino acids. CDR3 loop: CSVLFATSGITGELFF. The CDR3 DNA sequence: TGCAGCGTGTTATTTGCGACTAGCGGGATCACCGGGGAGCTGTTTTTT.

V is TRBV6-4 and J is TRBJ2-1; 8 bases agree with TRBD1. Trimming took 3 bases from V and 4 from J; bases not matched to a gene: 8. CDR1 and CDR2 (germline): MRHNA, SNTAGT. CDR3 length: 16 amino acids. The chain's CDR3 is CASSETTGGSYNEQFF. The CDR3 region has the DNA TGTGCCAGCAGTGAAACTACAGGGGGTTCGTACAATGAGCAGTTCTTC.

The genes are TRBV11-2 and TRBJ1-1, with a weak D call TRBD1 (6 bases). CDR1 and CDR2 from the germline V gene are SGHAT and FQNNGV. Trimming removed 5 bases from V and 4 bases from J, with 14 bases in between. This CDR3 is built from 14 residues. CDR3 bases: TGTGCCAGCAGCCCAACAGGGTTTCGCACTGAAGCTTTCTTT. This translates into CASSPTGFRTEAFF.

The chain is built from TRBV4-2 and TRBJ2-7, with 8 bases lining up with TRBD2. The CDR3 is 15 residues long. Germline CDR1 reads LGHNA; CDR2 reads YNFKEQ. Trimming at V came to 1 base and at J to 7 bases, leaving 9 bases not matched to a gene. CDR3 region: CASSQAVGGGAEQYF. DNA for the CDR3: TGTGCCAGCAGCCAAGCTGTCGGGGGGGGCGCGGAGCAGTACTTC.

This chain joins TRBV7-3 and TRBJ2-3; 9 nucleotides agree with TRBD2. The CDR3 runs 16 residues. Germline trimming cut 5 bases from V and 5 bases from J; bases unmatched to any gene: 11. Germline V lookup: CDR1 SGHTA, CDR2 FQGTGA. For the CDR3, the DNA is TGTGCCAGCAGCCCGCACGGTGCGGGAGGGCAAGATACGCAGTATTTT. Its translation is CASSPHGAGGQDTQYF.

This sequence joins TRBV18 and TRBJ1-3; 10 bases agree with TRBD1. V was clipped by 6 bases and J by 2 bases; unmatched bases: 4. The CDR3 has 15 amino acids. Germline CDR1 reads KGHSH; CDR2 reads LQKENI. CDR3 in amino acids: CASSAGTGAGNTIYF. CDR3 DNA: TGTGCCAGCTCGGCTGGGACAGGGGCTGGAAACACCATATATTTT. The full variable domain, in which reference TRBV18 and TRBJ1-3 provide the parts outside the CDR3, is NAGVMQNPRHLVRRRGQEARLRCSPMKGHSHVYWYRQLPEEGLKFMVYLQKENIIDESGMPKERFSAEFPKEGPSILRIQQVVRGDSAAYFCASSAGTGAGNTIYFGEGSWLTVV.

This chain uses TRBV12-5 with TRBJ2-5; 7 nucleotides line up with TRBD1. The CDR3 runs 14 residues. The germline V gene has CDR1 LGHNT and CDR2 FRNRAP. The junction had 7 bases not matched to a gene; V was cut back by 6 bases and J by 3 bases. The CDR3 DNA reads TGTGCTAGTGGACACGGGACAGCGAAAGAGACCCAGTACTTC. It encodes CASGHGTAKETQYF.

This clone was counted between two and nine times. This chain joins TRBV7-2 and TRBJ1-2; 9 bases match TRBD1. The CDR3 is made up of 15 amino acids. Unmatched junction bases numbered 7, after V lost 5 bases and J lost 3 bases. CDR1 SGHTA and CDR2 FQGNSA come from the germline V gene. In DNA form, the CDR3 reads TGTGCCAGCAGCCCCGGACAGGGGATTTACTATGGCTACACCTTC. Its translation: CASSPGQGIYYGYTF.

The V call is TRBV27, the J call TRBJ1-1, with 9 positions matching TRBD1. The CDR3 length is 18 residues. The J segment lost 0 bases and the V segment lost 4 bases, leaving 12 bases of the junction unmatched. Germline CDR1 and CDR2: MNHEY and SMNVEV (reference sequence). The CDR3 DNA follows: TGTGCCAGCAGTTCCTGGACAGGGGTTAGTAGGGTGAACACTGAAGCTTTCTTT. Its translation is CASSSWTGVSRVNTEAFF.

This clone was observed once. The V call is TRBV5-1, the J call TRBJ1-1; D call uncertain. The CDR3 spans 15 residues. V gave up 5 bases and J gave up 3 bases, with 17 bases separating them. In germline, CDR1 is SGHRS, CDR2 YFSETQ. Here the CDR3 reads CASSRRTNGDTEAFF. The CDR3 nucleotides read TGCGCCAGCAGTCGACGGACCAACGGGGACACTGAAGCTTTCTTT.

This chain links TRBV18 with TRBJ2-1; TRBD2 might be the D (6 bases). V lost 3 bases to trimming and J lost 5 bases, with 14 bases between them. The germline V gene encodes CDR1 KGHSH and CDR2 LQKENI. The length of the CDR3 is 15 residues. CDR3 amino acids: CASSPTGGEDNEQFF. In DNA, the CDR3 is TGTGCCAGCTCACCTACGGGCGGGGAGGACAATGAGCAGTTCTTC. Combining the CDR3 with reference TRBV18 and TRBJ2-1 gives the whole variable domain NAGVMQNPRHLVRRRGQEARLRCSPMKGHSHVYWYRQLPEEGLKFMVYLQKENIIDESGMPKERFSAEFPKEGPSILRIQQVVRGDSAAYFCASSPTGGEDNEQFFGPGTRLTVL.

The CDR3 loop is CASSLLASGAYEQYF. The CDR3 DNA reads as TGTGCCAGCAGCTTGTTAGCTAGCGGGGCCTACGAGCAGTACTTC. This sequence joins TRBV5-8 and TRBJ2-7; 9 positions agree with TRBD2. After removal of 1 base from V and 2 bases from J, the junction contained 4 bases not matched to a gene. CDR1 is SGHTS and CDR2 is YDEGEE in the germline V gene. The CDR3 has 15 residues.

The chain carries TRBV28 and TRBJ1-6; D remains unclear. Trimming took off 5 bases at V and 2 bases at J, with 13 bases between the two ends. CDR1 MDHEN and CDR2 SYDVKM come from the germline V gene. This CDR3 has 16 amino acids. The CDR3 DNA follows: TGTGCCAGCAGTGGGCCTGGGAGGACCTATAATTCACCCCTCCACTTT. Its protein is CASSGPGRTYNSPLHF.

The chain recombines TRBV7-9 with TRBJ1-1, with D possibly being TRBD1 (5 bases). Deletions cut 5 bases from V and 1 base from J, with 17 bases between. CDR1 and CDR2 from the germline V gene are SEHNR and FQNEAQ (reference sequence). The CDR3 length is 16 residues. The CDR3 spells CASSPAGSGQNTEAFF. The CDR3 region has the DNA TGTGCCAGCAGCCCCGCCGGTTCAGGGCAGAACACTGAAGCTTTCTTT.